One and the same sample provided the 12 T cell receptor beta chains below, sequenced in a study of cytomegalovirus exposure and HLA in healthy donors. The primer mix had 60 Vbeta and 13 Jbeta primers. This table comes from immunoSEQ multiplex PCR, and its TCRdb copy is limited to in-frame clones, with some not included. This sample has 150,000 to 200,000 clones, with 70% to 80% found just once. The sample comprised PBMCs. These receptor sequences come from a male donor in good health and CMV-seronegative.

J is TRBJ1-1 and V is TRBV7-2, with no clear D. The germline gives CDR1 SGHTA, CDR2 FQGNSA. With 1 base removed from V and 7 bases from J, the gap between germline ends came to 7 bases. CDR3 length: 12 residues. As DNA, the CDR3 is TGTGCCAGCAGCTTAGTAACCAGTGAAGCTTTCTTT. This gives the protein CASSLVTSEAFF. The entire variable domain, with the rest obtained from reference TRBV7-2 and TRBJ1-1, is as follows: GAGVSQSPSNKVTEKGKDVELRCDPISGHTALYWYRQSLGQGLEFLIYFQGNSAPDKSGLPSDRFSAERTGGSVSTLTIQRTQQEDSAVYLCASSLVTSEAFFGQGTRLTVV.

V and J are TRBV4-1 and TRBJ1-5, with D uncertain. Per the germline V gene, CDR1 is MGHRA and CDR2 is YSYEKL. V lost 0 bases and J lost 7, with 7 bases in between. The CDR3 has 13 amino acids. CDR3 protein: CASSQDEGQPQHF. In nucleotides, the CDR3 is TGCGCCAGCAGCCAAGATGAGGGCCAGCCCCAGCATTTT.

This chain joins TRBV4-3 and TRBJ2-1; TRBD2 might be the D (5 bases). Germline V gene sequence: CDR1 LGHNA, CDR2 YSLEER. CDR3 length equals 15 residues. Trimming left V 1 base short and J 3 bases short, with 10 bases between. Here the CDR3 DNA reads TGCGCCAGCAGCCAAGGTCCTAGCTTCTACAATGAGCAGTTCTTC. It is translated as CASSQGPSFYNEQFF.

The CDR3 DNA sequence: TGTGCCAGCAGCACGCGGACAGGGGGCCCGATTAATGAAAAACTGTTTTTT. Translation gives CASSTRTGGPINEKLFF. This chain uses TRBV9 with TRBJ1-4, with 11 positions matching TRBD1. CDR1 is SGDLS, CDR2 YYNGEE, per germline. Trimming cost V 4 bases and J 4 bases; bases outside gene matches: 9. The CDR3 consists of 17 residues.

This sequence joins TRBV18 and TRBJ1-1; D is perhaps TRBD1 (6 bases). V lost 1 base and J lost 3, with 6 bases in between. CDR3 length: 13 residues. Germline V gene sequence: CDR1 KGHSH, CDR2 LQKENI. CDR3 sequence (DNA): TGTGCCAGCTCACCACACAGGGACACTGAAGCTTTCTTT. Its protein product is CASSPHRDTEAFF.

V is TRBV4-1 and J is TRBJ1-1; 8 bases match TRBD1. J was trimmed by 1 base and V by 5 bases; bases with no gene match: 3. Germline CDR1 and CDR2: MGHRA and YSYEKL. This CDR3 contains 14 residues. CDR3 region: CASSSQGANTEAFF. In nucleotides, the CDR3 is TGCGCCAGCAGCTCCCAGGGGGCGAACACTGAAGCTTTCTTT.

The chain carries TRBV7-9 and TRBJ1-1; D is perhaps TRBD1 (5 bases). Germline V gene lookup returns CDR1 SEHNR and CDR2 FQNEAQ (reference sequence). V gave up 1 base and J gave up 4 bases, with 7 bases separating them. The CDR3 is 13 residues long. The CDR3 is CASSLGQSTEAFF. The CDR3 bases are TGTGCCAGCAGCTTAGGACAGTCCACTGAAGCTTTCTTT.

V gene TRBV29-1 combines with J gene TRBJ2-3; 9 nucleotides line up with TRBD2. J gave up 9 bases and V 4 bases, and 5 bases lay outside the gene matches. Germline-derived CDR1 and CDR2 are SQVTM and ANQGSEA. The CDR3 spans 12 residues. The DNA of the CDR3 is TGCAGCGTTGGGGGCGGGGGGGAAACGCAGTATTTT. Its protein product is CSVGGGGETQYF.

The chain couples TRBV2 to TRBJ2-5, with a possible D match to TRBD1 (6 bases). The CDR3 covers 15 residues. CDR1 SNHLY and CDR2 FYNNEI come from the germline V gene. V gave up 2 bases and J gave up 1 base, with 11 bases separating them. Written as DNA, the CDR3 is TGTGCCAGCAGTGAATTGACAGGACGCCAAGAGACCCAGTACTTC. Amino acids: CASSELTGRQETQYF.

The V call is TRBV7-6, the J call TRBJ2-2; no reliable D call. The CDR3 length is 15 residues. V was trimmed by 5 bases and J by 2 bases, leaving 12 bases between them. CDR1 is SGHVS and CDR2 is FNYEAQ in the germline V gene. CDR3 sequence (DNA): TGTGCCAGCAGCCTGAGACACGGAAACACCGGGGAGCTGTTTTTT. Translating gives CASSLRHGNTGELFF.

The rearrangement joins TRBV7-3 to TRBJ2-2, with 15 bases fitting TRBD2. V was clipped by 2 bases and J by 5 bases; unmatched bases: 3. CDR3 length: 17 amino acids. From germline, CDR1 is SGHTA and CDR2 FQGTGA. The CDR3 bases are TGTGCCAGCAGCTTAGGAGGGACTAGCGGGAGGACCGGGGAGCTGTTTTTT. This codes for CASSLGGTSGRTGELFF.

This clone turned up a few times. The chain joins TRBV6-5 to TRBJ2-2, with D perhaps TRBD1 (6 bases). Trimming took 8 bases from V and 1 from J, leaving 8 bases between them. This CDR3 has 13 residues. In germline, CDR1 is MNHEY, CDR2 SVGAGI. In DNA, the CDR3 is TGTGCCAGCGCACAGGGGAACACCGGGGAGCTGTTTTTT. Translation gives CASAQGNTGELFF.